This entry lists 23 T cell receptor beta chains sequenced from one sample in a study of OX40 agonist ivuxolimab in advanced cancers. The table came from immunoSEQ multiplex PCR; TCRdb's copy has only in-frame clones and leaves some out. The sample yields approximately 40,000 clones, roughly 90% seen once. The sequences come from CD4+ or CD8+ T cells sorted from blood, collected in a trial of the OX40 agonist ivuxolimab. Receptors originate from an adult with an advanced solid tumor such as melanoma, head and neck, liver or kidney cancer.

The J gene is TRBJ1-2, the V gene TRBV11-3; maybe TRBD1 (5 bases). The germline gives CDR1 SGHNT, CDR2 YENEEA. The CDR3 length is 13 residues. The germline V and J ends were trimmed by 8 bases and 2 bases, with 12 bases remaining between them. The CDR3 reads CASPQELNYGYTF. The CDR3 nucleotides are TGTGCCAGCCCACAGGAGCTAAACTATGGCTACACCTTC.

This clone was recorded a few times. The rearrangement joins TRBV4-3 to TRBJ1-1; D is ambiguous. This CDR3 comprises 13 residues. Germline V gene data show CDR1 as LGHNA and CDR2 as YSLEER. The V gene lost 4 bases and the J gene lost 1 base, with 7 bases spanning the gap. Here the CDR3 reads CASSLLGNTEAFF. CDR3 bases: TGCGCCAGCAGCCTACTAGGGAACACTGAAGCTTTCTTT.

The V and J genes are TRBV30 and TRBJ1-1; no reliable D call. CDR1 is GTSNPN, CDR2 SVGIG, per germline (reference sequence). This CDR3 contains 13 residues. Trimming removed 7 bases from V and 1 base from J, with 13 bases in between. CDR3 region: CALMAGRNTEAFF. CDR3 coding DNA: TGTGCCTTAATGGCCGGGAGGAACACTGAAGCTTTCTTT.

This clone was counted a single time. This rearrangement joins TRBV11-2 to TRBJ2-3; TRBD2 aligns across 9 bases. This CDR3 has 15 residues. The ends lost 2 bases at V and 4 bases at J; junction bases unmatched: 4. CDR1 SGHAT and CDR2 FQNNGV come from the germline V gene. The CDR3 sequence: CASSLRLAGPDTQYF. The CDR3 DNA sequence: TGTGCCAGCAGCTTAAGGCTAGCGGGACCAGATACGCAGTATTTT. Combining the CDR3 with reference TRBV11-2 and TRBJ2-3 gives the whole variable domain EAGVAQSPRYKIIEKRQSVAFWCNPISGHATLYWYQQILGQGPKLLIQFQNNGVVDDSQLPKDRFSAERLKGVDSTLKIQPAKLEDSAVYLCASSLRLAGPDTQYFGPGTRLTVL.

This clone was seen a single time. The chain has TRBV7-9 and TRBJ1-5, with a possible D match to TRBD1 (6 bases). Germline V gene sequence: CDR1 SEHNR, CDR2 FQNEAQ (reference sequence). Trimming stripped 5 bases from V and 8 bases from J, with 19 bases between. This CDR3 has 15 residues. The CDR3 is CASSRLGHNREPQHF. In DNA, the CDR3 is TGTGCCAGCAGCCGGTTAGGGCATAACAGGGAGCCCCAGCATTTT.

The V gene is TRBV5-6, the J gene TRBJ2-7; a weak D match, TRBD1 (6 bases). V was shortened by 3 bases and J by 2 bases, with 12 bases between the two germline ends. The CDR3 totals 14 residues. Germline assignment: CDR1 SGHDT and CDR2 YYEEEE. CDR3 residues: CASSSDQGTYEQYF. In nucleotides, the CDR3 is TGTGCCAGCAGCTCCGATCAGGGGACCTACGAGCAGTACTTC. Full variable domain (outside the CDR3, taken from reference TRBV5-6 and TRBJ2-7): DAGVTQSPTHLIKTRGQQVTLRCSPKSGHDTVSWYQQALGQGPQFIFQYYEEEERQRGNFPDRFSGHQFPNYSSELNVNALLLGDSALYLCASSSDQGTYEQYFGPGTRLTVT.

This rearrangement joins TRBV5-5 to TRBJ2-7; D ambiguous. Per germline, CDR1 SGHKS and CDR2 YYEKEE (reference sequence). There are 13 residues in the CDR3. V was clipped by 0 bases and J by 1 base, with 5 bases between them. The CDR3, as DNA: TGTGCCAGCAGCTTGGAGGCATCCTACGAGCAGTACGTC. Translating gives CASSLEASYEQYV.

This chain uses TRBV5-1 with TRBJ2-7; a weak D match, TRBD2 (6 bases). The V gene's germline CDR1 is SGHRS and CDR2 YFSETQ. V lost 3 bases, J lost 4 bases, and 26 bases lay in between. The CDR3 is 18 amino acids. The CDR3 spells CASSSTRAGLVYVYEQYV. The CDR3 region has the DNA TGCGCCAGCAGCTCGACTAGGGCGGGTTTAGTTTATGTGTACGAGCAGTACGTC.

The chain has TRBV27 and TRBJ2-5, with D perhaps matching TRBD1 (5 bases). Germline assignment: CDR1 MNHEY and CDR2 SMNVEV (reference sequence). This CDR3 is built from 15 residues. V lost 0 bases and J 4 bases, leaving 12 bases between the germline ends. Here the CDR3 DNA reads TGTGCCAGCAGTTTATCGGGCAGGGCAACAGAGACCCAGTACTTC. This translates into CASSLSGRATETQYF.

A single count supports this clone. This chain uses TRBV30 with TRBJ1-2, with D possibly TRBD1 on 6 matching bases. From germline, CDR1 is GTSNPN and CDR2 SVGIG (reference sequence). This CDR3 contains 17 residues. Trimming took 4 bases from V and 1 from J, leaving 22 bases between them. The CDR3 is CAWNLNNRVRDNYGYTF. Written as DNA, the CDR3 is TGTGCCTGGAACCTCAACAACAGGGTCAGGGATAACTATGGCTACACCTTC.

This chain connects TRBV28 to TRBJ2-2; D gene unclear. The ends were cut back, 6 bases at V and 4 bases at J, with 18 bases in the middle. The CDR3 runs to 16 residues. Germline V CDR1 and CDR2: MDHEN, SYDVKM. In DNA, the CDR3 is TGTGCCAGCAGCCCTCTTTATTCCGGTGTCACCGGGGAGCTGTTTTTT. Residues: CASSPLYSGVTGELFF.

The gene calls are TRBV4-2 and TRBJ1-2; D remains ambiguous. The germline CDR1 and CDR2 sequences are LGHNA and YNFKEQ. The CDR3 extends over 15 amino acids. Trimming cost V 4 bases and J 1 base, with 13 bases left between them. Written as DNA, the CDR3 is TGTGCCAGCAGCCCCTCCCCAGGAGGTAACTATGGCTACACCTTC. Encoded protein: CASSPSPGGNYGYTF.

The rearrangement links TRBV28 to TRBJ2-1; D perhaps matches TRBD1 (6 bases). CDR3 length: 11 residues. Per the germline V gene, CDR1 is MDHEN and CDR2 is SYDVKM. V lost 3 bases, J lost 10 bases, and 7 bases lay in between. The CDR3 coding sequence is TGTGCCAGCAGTTTGGGGACAGAGCAGTTCTTC. The encoded protein is CASSLGTEQFF.

The V and J genes are TRBV30 and TRBJ1-2; D is ambiguous. The CDR3 is made up of 14 amino acids. Germline CDR1 is GTSNPN and CDR2 is SVGIG (reference sequence). Trimming took 7 bases from V and 4 from J, leaving 19 bases between them. CDR3 residues: CASTARPGSYGYTF. CDR3 sequence (DNA): TGTGCCTCCACCGCCCGCCCGGGCAGCTATGGCTACACCTTC.

V is TRBV7-9 and J is TRBJ1-1; no reliable D call. CDR1 SEHNR and CDR2 FQNEAQ come from the germline V gene (reference sequence). CDR3 length: 15 residues. V was clipped by 4 bases and J by 0 bases, with 12 bases between them. The CDR3 loop reads CASSSNQAVNTEAFF. CDR3 coding DNA: TGTGCCAGCAGCTCCAATCAGGCGGTGAACACTGAAGCTTTCTTT.

This chain uses TRBV9 with TRBJ2-3; TRBD1 matches at 7 bases. The germline CDR1 and CDR2 sequences are SGDLS and YYNGEE. V dropped 4 bases and J dropped 3; count of bases not matched to a gene: 5. There are 14 residues in the CDR3. CDR3: CASSTKGATDTQYF. In nucleotides, the CDR3 is TGTGCCAGCAGCACCAAGGGGGCAACAGATACGCAGTATTTT.

The chain links TRBV6-1 to TRBJ2-3; D is uncertain. V dropped 4 bases and J dropped 5 bases, with 10 bases sitting between them. The germline V gene has CDR1 MNHNS and CDR2 SASEGT. This CDR3 is 13 amino acids long. The CDR3 here is CASSALPQDTQYF. The CDR3 DNA reads as TGTGCCAGCAGTGCCCTCCCCCAAGATACGCAGTATTTT.

The rearrangement joins TRBV7-2 to TRBJ1-1, with 7 positions matching TRBD1. This CDR3 contains 14 residues. V gave up 5 bases and J gave up 1 base; unmatched junction bases: 4. CDR1 and CDR2 (germline): SGHTA, FQGNSA. The CDR3 DNA reads TGTGCCAGCAGCATCCGGGACAGGAACACTGAAGCTTTCTTT. It yields the protein CASSIRDRNTEAFF.

The CDR3 protein is CASSAGASGTEAFF. The CDR3, as DNA: TGTGCCAGCAGCGCCGGGGCAAGCGGCACTGAAGCTTTCTTT. V usage is TRBV9 and J usage is TRBJ1-1, with D perhaps matching TRBD1 (5 bases). The CDR3 loop spans 14 amino acids. V lost 3 bases and J 4 bases, leaving 13 bases between the germline ends. The V gene's germline CDR1 is SGDLS and CDR2 YYNGEE.

The rearrangement joins TRBV16 to TRBJ1-1; 7 nucleotides agree with TRBD1. V gave up 4 bases and J gave up 4 bases; unmatched junction bases: 6. Per the germline V gene, CDR1 is KGHSY and CDR2 is FQNENV. The CDR3 covers 14 residues. The CDR3 loop reads CASSPSAGGTEAFF. The CDR3 DNA sequence: TGTGCCAGCAGCCCATCAGCAGGGGGCACTGAAGCTTTCTTT.

The rearrangement joins TRBV10-3 to TRBJ2-1; D remains unclear. V was cut by 0 bases and J by 9 bases, with 9 bases left in between. There are 13 residues in the CDR3. Germline loops: CDR1 ENHRY, CDR2 SYGVKD. Here the CDR3 reads CAISESSAVEQFF. CDR3 in DNA: TGTGCCATCAGTGAGTCGTCGGCGGTTGAGCAGTTCTTC.

This clone has only one observation. The chain has TRBV9 and TRBJ2-1; 8 bases line up with TRBD2. V lost 3 bases to trimming and J lost 5 bases; unmatched junction nucleotides: 4. The CDR3 length is 14 residues. In germline, CDR1 is SGDLS, CDR2 YYNGEE. The DNA for the CDR3 is TGTGCCAGCAGCGGAGTAGCGGGGCACAATGAGCAGTTCTTC. It specifies CASSGVAGHNEQFF.

V usage is TRBV7-8 and J usage is TRBJ2-1, with D possibly matching TRBD2 (5 bases). The CDR3 runs to 15 residues. Trimming took off 5 bases at V and 0 bases at J, with 11 bases between the two ends. The V gene's germline CDR1 is SGHVS and CDR2 FQNEAQ. The CDR3 loop is CASSVVGSSYNEQFF. Here the CDR3 DNA reads TGTGCCAGCAGCGTGGTGGGGAGCTCCTACAATGAGCAGTTCTTC.